This TCR beta chain was sequenced during a study of shared clonotypes between healthy human individuals. Study-wide points: Naive CD4 clonotypes were shared across a handful of donors at 4% to 5%.

Profiling relied on immunoSEQ multiplex PCR, and the TCRdb table lists in-frame clones only, not all of them. The repertoire has 600,000 to 750,000 clones, around 91% of them found once; the top ten carry more than 30%. With regard to this clone: Its antigen is still unknown.

Germline V gives CDR1 SGDLS, CDR2 YYNGEE. There are 16 residues in the CDR3. The V and J ends lost 4 bases and 4 bases, in that order; junction bases with no gene match: 8. The receptor's source is a man between 18 and 29 years old in good health. Some clones in this sample may be carry-over from other donors' samples. The chain links TRBV9 to TRBJ2-1; 10 bases line up with TRBD1. The sample consisted of memory CD8+ T cells from PBMCs. Indicated subset: CD45RO+ cells pooled with CCR7-negative TemRA cells. For the CDR3, the DNA is TGTGCCAGCAGCCCCCCATCGGGACAGGGGTACAATGAGCAGTTCTTC. Protein sequence: CASSPPSGQGYNEQFF.